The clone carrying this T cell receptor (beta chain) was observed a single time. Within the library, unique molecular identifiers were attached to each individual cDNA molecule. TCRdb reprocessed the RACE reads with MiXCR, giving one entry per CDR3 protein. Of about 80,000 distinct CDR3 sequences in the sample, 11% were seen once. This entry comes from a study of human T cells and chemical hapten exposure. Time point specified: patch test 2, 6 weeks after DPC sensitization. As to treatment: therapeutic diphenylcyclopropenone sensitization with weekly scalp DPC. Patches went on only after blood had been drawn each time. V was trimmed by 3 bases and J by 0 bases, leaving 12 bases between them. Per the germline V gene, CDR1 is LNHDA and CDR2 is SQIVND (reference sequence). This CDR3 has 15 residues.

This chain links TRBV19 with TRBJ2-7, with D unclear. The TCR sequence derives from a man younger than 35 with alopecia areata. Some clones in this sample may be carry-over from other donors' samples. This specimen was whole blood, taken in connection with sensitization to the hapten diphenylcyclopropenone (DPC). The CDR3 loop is CASSIPDKSSYEQYF. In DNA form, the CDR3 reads TGTGCCAGTAGTATTCCGGATAAAAGCTCCTACGAGCAGTACTTC.